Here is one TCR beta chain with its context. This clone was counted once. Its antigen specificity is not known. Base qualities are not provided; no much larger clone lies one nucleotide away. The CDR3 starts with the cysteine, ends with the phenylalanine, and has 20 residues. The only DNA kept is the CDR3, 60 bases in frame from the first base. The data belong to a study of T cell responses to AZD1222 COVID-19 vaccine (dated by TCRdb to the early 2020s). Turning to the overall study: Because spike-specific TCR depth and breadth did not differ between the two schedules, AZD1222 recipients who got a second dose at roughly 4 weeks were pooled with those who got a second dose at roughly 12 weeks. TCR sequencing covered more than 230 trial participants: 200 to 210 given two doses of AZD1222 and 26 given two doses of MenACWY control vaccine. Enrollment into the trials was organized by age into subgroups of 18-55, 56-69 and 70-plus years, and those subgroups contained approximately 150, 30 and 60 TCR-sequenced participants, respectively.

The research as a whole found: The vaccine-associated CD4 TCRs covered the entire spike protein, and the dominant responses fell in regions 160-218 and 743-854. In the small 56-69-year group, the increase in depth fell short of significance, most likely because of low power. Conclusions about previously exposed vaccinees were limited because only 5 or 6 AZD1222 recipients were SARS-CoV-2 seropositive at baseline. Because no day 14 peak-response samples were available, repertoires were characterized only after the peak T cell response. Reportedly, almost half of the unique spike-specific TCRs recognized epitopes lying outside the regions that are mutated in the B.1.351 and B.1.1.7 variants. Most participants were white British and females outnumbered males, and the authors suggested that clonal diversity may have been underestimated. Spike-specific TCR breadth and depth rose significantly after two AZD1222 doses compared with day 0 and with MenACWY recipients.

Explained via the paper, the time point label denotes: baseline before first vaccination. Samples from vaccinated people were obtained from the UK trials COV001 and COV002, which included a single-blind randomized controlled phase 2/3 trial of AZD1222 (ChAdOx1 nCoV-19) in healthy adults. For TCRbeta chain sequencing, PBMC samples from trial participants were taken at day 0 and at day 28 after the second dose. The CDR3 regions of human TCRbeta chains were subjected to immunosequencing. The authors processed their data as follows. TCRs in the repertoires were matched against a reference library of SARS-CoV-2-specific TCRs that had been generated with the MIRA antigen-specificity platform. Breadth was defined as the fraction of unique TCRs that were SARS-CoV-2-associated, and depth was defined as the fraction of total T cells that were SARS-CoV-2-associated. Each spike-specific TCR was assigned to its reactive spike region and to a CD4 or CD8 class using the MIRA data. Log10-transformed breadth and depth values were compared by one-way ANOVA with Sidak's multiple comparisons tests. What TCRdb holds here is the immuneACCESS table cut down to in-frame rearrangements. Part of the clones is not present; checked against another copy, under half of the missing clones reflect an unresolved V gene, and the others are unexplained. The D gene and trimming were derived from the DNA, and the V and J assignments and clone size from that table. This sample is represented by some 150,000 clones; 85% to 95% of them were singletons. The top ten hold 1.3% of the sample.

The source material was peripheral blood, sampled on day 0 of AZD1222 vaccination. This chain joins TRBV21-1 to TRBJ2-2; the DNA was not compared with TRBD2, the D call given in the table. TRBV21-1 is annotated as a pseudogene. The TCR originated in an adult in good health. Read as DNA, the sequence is TGTGCCAGCACTAATGGAGATTGTAGGACTAGCGGGAGGGCCCGGTGGGAGCTGTTTTTT. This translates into CASTNGDCRTSGRARWELFF.